The sequence of this T cell receptor beta chain was determined in a study of blood T cell repertoires in COVID-19. Overall study context: PBMCs, B-cell-depleted T cells, or T cells were the source of the cDNA or gDNA that made up the material.

Generated by immunoSEQ multiplex PCR, the TCRdb table keeps only in-frame clones and is missing some. The table shows over 200,000 clones, with approximately 80% occurring only once. CDR1 is SNHLY, CDR2 FYNNEI, per germline. Between the trimmed V and J ends, which lost 2 bases and 2 bases, there was a span of 7 bases. This CDR3 is 14 amino acids long. Enrollees, about 18 to 95 years old, lived in 20 to 25 US areas. Researchers sorted participants into cohorts using their self-reported clinical history. Recovery among Cohort 3 donors was established by two negative PCRs, clearance, or symptom resolution. Remarks on this clone: Other DNA sequences from this sample encode an identical CDR3 as well.

Sequencing was carried out using PBMCs or T cells enriched from blood (not recorded which). The chain has TRBV2 and TRBJ2-1, with D tentatively TRBD1 (5 bases). The sequence was collected from a man in his 60s who had recovered from COVID-19. The chain's CDR3 is CASSEQGAYNEQFF. As DNA, the CDR3 is TGTGCCAGCAGTGAACAGGGCGCCTACAATGAGCAGTTCTTC.